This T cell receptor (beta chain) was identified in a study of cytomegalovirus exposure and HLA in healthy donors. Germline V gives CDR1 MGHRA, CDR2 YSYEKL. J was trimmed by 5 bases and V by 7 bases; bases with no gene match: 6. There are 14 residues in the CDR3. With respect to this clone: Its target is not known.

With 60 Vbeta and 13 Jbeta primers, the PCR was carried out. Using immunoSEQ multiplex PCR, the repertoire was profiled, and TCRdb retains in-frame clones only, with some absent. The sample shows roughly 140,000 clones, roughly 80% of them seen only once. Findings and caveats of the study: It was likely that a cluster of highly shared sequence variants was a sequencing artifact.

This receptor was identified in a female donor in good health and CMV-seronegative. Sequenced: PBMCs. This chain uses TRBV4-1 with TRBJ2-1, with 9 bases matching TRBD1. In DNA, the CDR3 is TGCGCCAGCACCACGGACAGGGGCCACAATGAGCAGTTCTTC. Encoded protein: CASTTDRGHNEQFF.